Each of the 25 T cell receptor beta chains below was sequenced from the same sample in a study of blood T cell repertoires in COVID-19. Some clones are missing from TCRdb's copy, which holds only in-frame ones; the method was immunoSEQ multiplex PCR. Of 210,000 or so clones listed, around 85% were seen once; the top ten hold roughly 5%. Sequencing used peripheral blood. These receptors came from a man between 45 and 60 years old with COVID-19, enrolled during active disease.

The rearrangement links TRBV3-1 (or the pseudogene TRBV3-2) to TRBJ1-1; D is perhaps TRBD1 (5 bases). This CDR3 spans 13 amino acids. The V end lost 8 bases, the J end lost 0 bases, and 10 bases lay between the germline ends. Germline V gene lookup returns CDR1 LGHDT and CDR2 YNNKEL (reference sequence). In nucleotides, the CDR3 is TGTGCCAGCGGGGGGGTTATGAACACTGAAGCTTTCTTT. Translating it yields CASGGVMNTEAFF.

V and J are TRBV6-5 and TRBJ2-2; D gene ambiguous. The CDR3 sequence is 11 residues long. V was cut by 10 bases and J by 9 bases, with 12 bases left in between. Germline CDR1 is MNHEY and CDR2 is SVGAGI. The CDR3 nucleotides read TGTGCCACGCTGCGTAATAGGGAGCTGTTTTTT. Amino acids: CATLRNRELFF.

In its sample, this clone was seen a few times. The genes are TRBV18 and TRBJ2-1; a possible D gene is TRBD2 (5 bases). The length of the CDR3 is 16 residues. Germline V gene data show CDR1 as KGHSH and CDR2 as LQKENI. V was pared by 2 bases and J by 1 base, with 12 bases between. The CDR3 DNA is TGTGCCAGCTCACCAGGGCAAGCGGTATCCTACAATGAGCAGTTCTTC. Translated, it gives CASSPGQAVSYNEQFF.

This chain links TRBV6-5 with TRBJ2-1, with D perhaps TRBD1 (6 bases). CDR3 length: 15 residues. Germline CDR1 and CDR2: MNHEY and SVGAGI. V was cut by 8 bases and J by 8 bases, with 22 bases left in between. The chain's CDR3 is CASRQQGALWDEQFF. CDR3 in DNA: TGTGCCAGCCGACAACAGGGAGCATTATGGGATGAGCAGTTCTTC.

The rearrangement joins TRBV6-5 to TRBJ1-2, with 9 positions matching TRBD1. CDR3 size: 13 residues. Germline CDR1 reads MNHEY; CDR2 reads SVGAGI. The V segment lost 10 bases and the J segment 6 bases; nucleotides outside the gene matches: 9. CDR3 in amino acids: CAISLRDRDGYTF. DNA of the CDR3: TGTGCCATCAGCCTAAGGGACAGGGATGGCTACACCTTC.

DNA of the CDR3: TGTGCTACAGGGGACTCCTACGAGCAGTACTTC. This encodes CATGDSYEQYF. The rearrangement uses TRBV19 and TRBJ2-7; TRBD1 matches at 7 bases. This CDR3 spans 11 amino acids. Germline V gives CDR1 LNHDA, CDR2 SQIVND (reference sequence).

V is TRBV18 and J is TRBJ2-5; D may be TRBD2 (6 bases). Trimming removed 1 base from V and 5 bases from J, with 11 bases in between. The germline gives CDR1 KGHSH, CDR2 LQKENI. The CDR3 consists of 14 residues. CDR3 nucleotide sequence: TGTGCCAGCTCACCACGGGACTCGGGGGAGACCCAGTACTTC. Translating gives CASSPRDSGETQYF.

This chain connects TRBV19 to TRBJ1-1; no clear D. With 3 bases removed from V and 1 base from J, the gap between germline ends came to 9 bases. The CDR3 spans 14 residues. In germline, CDR1 is LNHDA, CDR2 SQIVND (reference sequence). The CDR3 region is CASSIPGKNTEAFF. The CDR3 nucleotides read TGTGCCAGTAGTATCCCGGGAAAGAACACTGAAGCTTTCTTT.

The chain has TRBV7-2 and TRBJ1-2; 9 nucleotides agree with TRBD1. Germline V gene data show CDR1 as SGHTA and CDR2 as FQGNSA. V shed 5 bases and J 4 bases; nucleotides not matched to a gene: 5. The CDR3 has 14 amino acids. In nucleotides, the CDR3 is TGTGCCAGCAGCGCTCCGGGACAGGGCTATGGCTACACCTTC. Its translation: CASSAPGQGYGYTF.

The V and J genes are TRBV5-1 and TRBJ2-5; 8 bases line up with TRBD2. V shed 6 bases, J shed 1 base, and the junction held 5 bases outside the gene matches. Per germline, CDR1 SGHRS and CDR2 YFSETQ. The CDR3 has 14 amino acids. The DNA for the CDR3 is TGCGCCAGCAAAAGGCTAGCGGGCCAAGAGACCCAGTACTTC. Protein: CASKRLAGQETQYF.

The chain combines TRBV14 with TRBJ1-2; unclear D gene. From germline, CDR1 is SGHDN and CDR2 FVKESK. CDR3 length: 14 amino acids. V lost 0 bases, J lost 4 bases, and 9 bases lay in between. CDR3 amino acids: CASSQDRPPYGYTF. Written as DNA, the CDR3 is TGTGCCAGCAGCCAAGACAGGCCACCCTATGGCTACACCTTC. Full variable domain (remainder filled in from reference TRBV14 and TRBJ1-2): EAGVTQFPSHSVIEKGQTVTLRCDPISGHDNLYWYRRVMGKEIKFLLHFVKESKQDESGMPNNRFLAERTGGTYSTLKVQPAELEDSGVYFCASSQDRPPYGYTFGSGTRLTVV.

The rearrangement joins TRBV4-2 to TRBJ2-3; 7 nucleotides match TRBD2. This CDR3 comprises 16 residues. Germline V CDR1 and CDR2: LGHNA, YNFKEQ. J was trimmed by 0 bases and V by 4 bases; bases with no gene match: 7. The chain's CDR3 is CASSLGGRASTDTQYF. CDR3 nucleotide sequence: TGTGCCAGCAGCCTCGGGGGGAGGGCTAGCACAGATACGCAGTATTTT.

The chain carries TRBV27 and TRBJ2-5; maybe TRBD2 (7 bases). CDR1 and CDR2 (germline): MNHEY, SMNVEV (reference sequence). The CDR3 sequence is 12 residues long. V dropped 10 bases and J dropped 7 bases, with 16 bases sitting between them. The CDR3 DNA reads TGTGCCACCCGCGGAGGGGGGGCGACCCAGTACTTC. Residues: CATRGGGATQYF.

This clone was counted many times. The genes are TRBV6-6 and TRBJ1-6, with 7 bases fitting TRBD1. The length of the CDR3 is 16 residues. V was pared by 7 bases and J by 6 bases, with 12 bases of the junction left unmatched. The germline CDR1 and CDR2 sequences are MNHNY and SVGAGI (reference sequence). The chain's CDR3 is CASIPGGTAFNSPLHF. CDR3 bases: TGTGCCAGCATTCCAGGGGGGACAGCGTTTAATTCACCCCTCCACTTT.

The chain carries TRBV11-2 and TRBJ2-5; TRBD2 is a possible D gene (5 bases). Per the germline V gene, CDR1 is SGHAT and CDR2 is FQNNGV. The CDR3 has 17 residues. V lost 3 bases and J lost 3, with 20 bases in between. The DNA of the CDR3 is TGTGCCAGCAGCTTGCGGCCGAGCTCGGGTAGCGAAGAGACCCAGTACTTC. It specifies CASSLRPSSGSEETQYF.

The V call is TRBV6-5, the J call TRBJ1-1, with D uncertain. Germline assignment: CDR1 MNHEY and CDR2 SVGAGI. CDR3 length: 14 amino acids. The ends were cut back, 7 bases at V and 3 bases at J, with 15 bases in the middle. The CDR3: CASIIGGRDTEAFF. CDR3 nucleotides: TGTGCCAGCATCATCGGAGGTCGAGACACTGAAGCTTTCTTT.

The V gene is TRBV5-1, the J gene TRBJ2-7; weak D call: TRBD1 (6 bases). The CDR3 is made up of 15 amino acids. CDR1 is SGHRS, CDR2 YFSETQ, per germline. Trimming shortened V by 2 bases and J by 6 bases, and 18 bases separated the two germline ends. The CDR3 region has the DNA TGCGCCAGCAGCTTCCCCGGGACACCGACCTCCGAGCAGTACTTC. It yields the protein CASSFPGTPTSEQYF.

Only one count was recorded for this clone. The chain couples TRBV11-2 to TRBJ2-1, with 7 nucleotides matching TRBD2. The germline V gene encodes CDR1 SGHAT and CDR2 FQNNGV. After removal of 5 bases from V and 2 bases from J, the junction contained 9 bases not matched to a gene. The CDR3 has 16 amino acids. The CDR3 reads CASSQRVAGAYNEQFF. CDR3 coding DNA: TGTGCCAGCAGCCAGAGGGTGGCGGGAGCCTACAATGAGCAGTTCTTC.

This clone was detected ten times or more. This chain links TRBV7-9 with TRBJ2-2, with 7 nucleotides matching TRBD1. Trimming removed 7 bases from V and 4 bases from J; junction bases left unmatched: 12. CDR1 is SEHNR and CDR2 is FQNEAQ in the germline V gene (reference sequence). The CDR3 sequence is 16 residues long. This CDR3 reads CASTPLWTGSTGELFF. The CDR3 bases are TGTGCCAGCACCCCTTTATGGACAGGAAGCACCGGGGAGCTGTTTTTT.

The chain has TRBV9 and TRBJ2-2; 7 bases map to TRBD1. V was clipped by 0 bases and J by 0 bases; unmatched bases: 2. Germline V gene data show CDR1 as SGDLS and CDR2 as YYNGEE. The CDR3 is 16 amino acids. CDR3 in amino acids: CASSVAQGANTGELFF. The CDR3 nucleotides are TGTGCCAGCAGCGTAGCTCAGGGGGCGAACACCGGGGAGCTGTTTTTT.

The rearrangement links TRBV6-6 to TRBJ2-1; a weak D match, TRBD1 (5 bases). Germline CDR1 MNHNY, CDR2 SVGAGI (reference sequence). Trimming removed 1 base at V and 8 bases at J, with 15 bases between. There are 15 residues in the CDR3. CDR3 DNA: TGTGCCAGCAGTTACTTGGACACAGTCAAGTATGAGCAGTTCTTC. Encoded protein: CASSYLDTVKYEQFF.

The chain combines TRBV7-2 with TRBJ2-1; D is possibly TRBD1 (6 bases). V was pared by 3 bases and J by 5 bases, with 11 bases between. The germline V gene has CDR1 SGHTA and CDR2 FQGNSA. This CDR3 is built from 14 residues. CDR3: CASSFRDTNNEQFF. The CDR3 nucleotides read TGTGCCAGCAGCTTTCGGGACACCAACAATGAGCAGTTCTTC.

V gene TRBV7-2 combines with J gene TRBJ1-2, with D possibly TRBD1 on 5 matching bases. V gave up 1 base and J gave up 5 bases, with 14 bases separating them. Germline V gene lookup returns CDR1 SGHTA and CDR2 FQGNSA. The CDR3 has 15 residues. The CDR3 is CASSLGLRGEYGYTF. The DNA of the CDR3 is TGTGCCAGCAGCTTAGGTTTGCGGGGGGAATATGGCTACACCTTC.

This chain uses TRBV27 with TRBJ1-4; possible D gene TRBD1, 6 bases. The germline V and J ends were trimmed by 0 bases and 6 bases, with 8 bases remaining between them. The CDR3 extends over 14 amino acids. Germline V gene sequence: CDR1 MNHEY, CDR2 SMNVEV (reference sequence). DNA for the CDR3: TGTGCCAGCAGTTTATCAGGGGGGGATGAAAAACTGTTTTTT. The encoded protein is CASSLSGGDEKLFF.

A few counts support this clone. DNA of the CDR3: TGTGCCATCAGGGGGGCAGGAAGCACAGCAGAGACCCAGTACTTC. Protein product: CAIRGAGSTAETQYF. The rearrangement uses TRBV10-3 and TRBJ2-5; weak D call: TRBD1 (6 bases). The CDR3 spans 15 residues. The V and J ends lost 6 bases and 4 bases respectively, with 18 bases between them. In germline, CDR1 is ENHRY, CDR2 SYGVKD.